This T cell receptor beta chain is from a study of shared clonotypes between healthy human individuals. Study-wide results and limits: Sorted-subset sequencing was shown by rarefaction to be incomplete despite large depth.

Genomic DNA per cell subset filled all wells of several immunoSEQ plates. Produced via immunoSEQ multiplex PCR; TCRdb's table is partial and in-frame only. The table includes more than 1,200,000 clones, just under 99% detected once. Germline loops: CDR1 MNHNS, CDR2 SASEGT. The ends lost 7 bases at V and 0 bases at J; junction bases unmatched: 4. CDR3 size: 14 residues. The study enrolled healthy HIV-negative adults without recent acute infections or vaccinations as donors. Adults of Caucasian background living in Nashville, Tennessee made up all donors. Turning to this clone: Antigen specificity is unknown.

Sequencing was performed on naive CD4+ T cells sorted from blood. As for subset: CD45RA+ positively selected. The rearrangement links TRBV6-1 to TRBJ2-7, with 9 positions matching TRBD1. This receptor was identified in a man aged 25 to 40 in good health. CDR3 sequence: CASIQGASSYEQYF. Written as DNA, the CDR3 is TGTGCCAGCATACAGGGGGCTAGCTCCTACGAGCAGTACTTC.